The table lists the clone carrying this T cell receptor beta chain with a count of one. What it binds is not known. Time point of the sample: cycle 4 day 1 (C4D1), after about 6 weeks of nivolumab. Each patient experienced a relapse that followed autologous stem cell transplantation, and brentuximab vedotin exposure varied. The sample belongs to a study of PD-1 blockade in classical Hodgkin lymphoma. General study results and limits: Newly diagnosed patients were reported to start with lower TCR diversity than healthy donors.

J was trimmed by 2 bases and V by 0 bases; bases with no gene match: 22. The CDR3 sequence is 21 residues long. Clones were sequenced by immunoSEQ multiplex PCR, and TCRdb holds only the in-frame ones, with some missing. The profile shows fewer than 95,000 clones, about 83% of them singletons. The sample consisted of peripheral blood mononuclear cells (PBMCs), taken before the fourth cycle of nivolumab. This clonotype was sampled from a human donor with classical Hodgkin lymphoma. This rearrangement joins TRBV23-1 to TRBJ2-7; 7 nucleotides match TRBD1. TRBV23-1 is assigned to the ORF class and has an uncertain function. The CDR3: CASSQSPSKKARDRTTYEQYF. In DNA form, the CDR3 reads TGCGCCAGCAGTCAATCACCATCCAAAAAGGCCCGGGACAGAACCACCTACGAGCAGTACTTC.